Presented here are 2 T cell receptor beta chains from one specimen sequenced in a study of shared clonotypes between healthy human individuals. Here immunoSEQ multiplex PCR was the method, and the copy in TCRdb shows in-frame clones only, minus some. The table lists fewer than 3 million clones, just under 95% of them singletons. Material: naive CD4+ T cells from PBMCs. Subset meaning: CD45RA+ positively selected. The receptors stem from a young man in good health. Some clones in this sample may be carry-over from other donors' samples.

The rearrangement links TRBV10-3 to TRBJ1-1; D gene uncertain. The CDR3 has 14 amino acids. Germline CDR1 reads ENHRY; CDR2 reads SYGVKD. Trimming cost V 3 bases and J 8 bases, with 16 bases left between them. CDR3 bases: TGTGCCATCAGTGATCTGTCCCGGACCCCAGAAGCTTTCTTT. This gives the protein CAISDLSRTPEAFF.

This chain links TRBV7-8 with TRBJ2-7; maybe TRBD2 (7 bases). From germline, CDR1 is SGHVS and CDR2 FQNEAQ. V was shortened by 5 bases and J by 2 bases, with 16 bases between the two germline ends. This CDR3 is built from 15 residues. CDR3 residues: CASSIGGAGAYEQYF. CDR3 sequence (DNA): TGTGCCAGCAGCATTGGGGGGGCAGGGGCCTACGAGCAGTACTTC.